This TCR beta chain was retrieved from a study of blood T cells in healthy people across ages. Using a J-beta primer mix together with a sample-barcoded 5' primer, a second PCR was run for about 7 to 12 cycles. TCRdb fed the 5' RACE reads into MiXCR, producing one record per CDR3 protein. Seen here are around 780,000 distinct CDR3 sequences, about 56% observed once, and the top ten hold 20% to 30%. This clonotype was picked up a small number of times. This TCR came from a man aged 40-55 years in good health. Sequencing used blood.

CDR3 bases: TGTGCCAGCAGTCCTGCCACGGGCTCCCAGTACTTC. Translated, it gives CASSPATGSQYF. The chain joins TRBV7-2 to TRBJ2-4; no clear D. This CDR3 has 12 amino acids. The V end was cut by 6 bases, the J end by 13 bases, with 16 bases between. The germline CDR1 and CDR2 sequences are SGHTA and FQGNSA.